The present TCR beta chain was sequenced within a study of cytomegalovirus exposure and HLA in healthy donors. Study-level background: The study placed around 85% of its approximately 380 genotyped donors in the Caucasian-associated ancestry cluster.

In the case of this clone: Antigen specificity is unknown.

PCR was performed using 60 Vbeta and 13 Jbeta primers. The protocol was immunoSEQ multiplex PCR, while the TCRdb copy is restricted to in-frame clones and leaves out a portion. The profile shows about 230,000 clones, around 83% of them singletons. With 3 bases clipped from V and 8 bases from J, the junction kept 1 base outside the gene matches. Germline lookup yields CDR1 SGHNT and CDR2 YYREEE (reference sequence). The CDR3 is made up of 12 amino acids. Findings of the study overall: Most TCR beta V segments were productive about 87% or about 30% of the time in an earlier analysis. A few CMV-associated chains were confirmed in vitro to be specific for CMV antigens. At a 0.05 false discovery rate, a later analysis found some 18,000 TCR beta sequences to be associated with HLA alleles.

Sequenced input: PBMCs. The chain combines TRBV5-4 with TRBJ1-2; the match to TRBD1 covers 10 bases. This clonotype was sampled from a girl aged 2-9 years in good health and CMV-seronegative. For the CDR3, the DNA is TGTGCCAGCAGCTGGACAGGGGGAGGCTACACCTTC. Amino acid sequence: CASSWTGGGYTF.